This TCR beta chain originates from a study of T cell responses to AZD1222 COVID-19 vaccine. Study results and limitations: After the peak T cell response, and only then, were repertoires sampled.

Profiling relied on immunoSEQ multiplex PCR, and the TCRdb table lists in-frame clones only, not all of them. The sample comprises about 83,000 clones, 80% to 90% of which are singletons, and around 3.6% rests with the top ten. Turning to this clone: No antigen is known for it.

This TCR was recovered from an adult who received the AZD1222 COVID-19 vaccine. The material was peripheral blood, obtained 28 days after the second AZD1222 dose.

The CDR3 reads CASSQDLRTSGRVRNEQFF. CDR3 nucleotide sequence: TGTGCCAGCAGCCAAGATCTGAGGACTAGCGGGAGAGTCCGCAATGAGCAGTTCTTC. This chain links TRBV14 with TRBJ2-1, with TRBD2 identical over 13 bases. Germline CDR1 SGHDN, CDR2 FVKESK. This CDR3 region has 19 residues. The V and J ends lost 0 bases and 6 bases, in that order; junction bases with no gene match: 11.